The T cell receptor beta chain under discussion was sequenced for a study of cytomegalovirus exposure and HLA in healthy donors. Clones were sequenced by immunoSEQ multiplex PCR, and TCRdb holds only the in-frame ones, with some missing. Of over 150,000 clones in the sample, 65% to 85% were seen once. This clone has only one observation. Germline trimming cut 6 bases from V and 2 bases from J; bases unmatched to any gene: 9. The CDR3 totals 16 residues. This sequence originates from a woman under 30 in good health and CMV-seropositive. Sequenced sample: PBMCs. V usage is TRBV23-1 and J usage is TRBJ1-1; 10 positions agree with TRBD1. TRBV23-1 falls under the ORF class, with uncertain function. CDR3: CASSRDRGRINTEAFF. In nucleotides, the CDR3 is TGCGCCAGCAGCCGAGACAGGGGGCGCATTAACACTGAAGCTTTCTTT.